Listed below are T cell receptor beta chains from one sample, sequenced in a study of blood T cell repertoires in COVID-19. Clones were sequenced by immunoSEQ multiplex PCR, and TCRdb holds only the in-frame ones, with some missing. Among 20,000 to 30,000 clones listed, roughly four fifths were seen once. The sequencing input was peripheral blood. The receptors stem from a woman in her 70s with COVID-19, enrolled during active disease. The CDR3 runs from the conserved cysteine through the conserved F or W. A D gene is named only where the DNA matches it firmly. The size of a clone is reported for some rows only, either as once, few or many, or as a class for expanded clones.

j_call d_call v_call clone_size cdr3_aa cdr3_nt
TRBJ2-1 TRBD1 TRBV6-5 - CASSYFSGQGNDEQFF TGTGCCAGCAGTTACTTTTCGGGACAGGGTAACGATGAGCAGTTCTTC
TRBJ2-1 - TRBV11-2 once CASSLEAATNEQFF TGTGCCAGCAGCTTGGAGGCGGCGACTAATGAGCAGTTCTTC
TRBJ2-7 - TRBV6-4 few CASSERSTPRVSYEQYF TGTGCCAGCAGTGAACGGAGCACACCGAGGGTTTCCTACGAGCAGTACTTC
TRBJ1-1 TRBD1 TRBV11-2 - CASSGGTGTGTEAFF TGTGCCAGCAGCGGGGGGACAGGGACCGGGACTGAAGCTTTCTTT
TRBJ1-1 - TRBV11-3 - CASSTGGTEAFF TGTGCCAGCAGCACGGGGGGAACTGAAGCTTTCTTT
TRBJ2-5 TRBD1 TRBV7-9 - CASSRTGGLGGTQYF TGTGCCAGCAGTCGGACAGGCGGACTCGGTGGGACCCAGTACTTC
TRBJ2-7 - TRBV27 few CASSSARSQVDEQYF TGTGCCAGCAGTTCGGCCAGGTCCCAAGTGGACGAGCAGTACTTC
TRBJ1-2 TRBD1 TRBV7-2 - CASSLGTGVGYGYTF TGTGCCAGCAGCTTGGGGACAGGGGTCGGGTATGGCTACACCTTC
TRBJ2-1 - TRBV14 - CASSQEKFRGSHNEQFF TGTGCCAGCAGCCAAGAAAAATTCAGGGGCTCCCATAATGAGCAGTTCTTC
TRBJ1-2 - TRBV27 - CASSLSGSLGVVGYGYTF TGTGCCAGCAGTTTATCCGGGTCCTTAGGTGTTGTGGGCTATGGCTACACCTTC
TRBJ2-3 - TRBV7-8 - CASTFGGVGTDTQYF TGTGCCAGCACATTCGGAGGAGTGGGCACAGATACGCAGTATTTT
TRBJ2-1 - TRBV12-3/TRBV12-4 - CASRLAGYNEQFF TGTGCCAGCAGACTAGCAGGCTACAATGAGCAGTTCTTC
TRBJ2-1 - TRBV9 - CASSGDFAQQFF TGTGCCAGCAGTGGGGACTTCGCTCAGCAGTTCTTC
TRBJ2-1 - TRBV24-1 - CATSDRGGQGINEQFF TGTGCCACCAGTGATAGGGGTGGCCAGGGGATAAATGAGCAGTTCTTC
TRBJ1-6 - TRBV4-2 few CASSQVAEINSPLHF TGTGCCAGCAGCCAAGTCGCGGAGATTAATTCACCCCTCCACTTT
TRBJ1-5 TRBD1 TRBV4-3 - CASSQYQGAGQPQHF TGCGCCAGCAGCCAATACCAGGGGGCTGGGCAGCCCCAGCATTTT
TRBJ1-4 - TRBV11-2 once CASSPQGINEKLFF TGTGCCAGCAGCCCCCAGGGGATTAATGAAAAACTGTTTTTT
TRBJ1-5 - TRBV6-5 - CASTRSDSYNQPQHF TGTGCCAGCACCCGGTCTGACAGCTACAATCAGCCCCAGCATTTT
TRBJ1-6 - TRBV3-1/TRBV3-2 - CASSRGRGGSPLHF TGTGCCAGCAGCCGCGGGAGGGGAGGTTCACCCCTCCACTTT
TRBJ1-1 - TRBV14 - CASSPFALLNTEAFF TGTGCCAGCAGCCCGTTCGCGCTACTGAACACTGAAGCTTTCTTT
TRBJ1-3 TRBD1 TRBV6-5 - CASSQQGSSRNTIYF TGTGCCAGCAGTCAACAGGGGAGCTCTCGAAACACCATATATTTT
TRBJ2-3 TRBD2 TRBV4-2 - CASSALSGSNSDTQYF TGTGCCAGCAGCGCCCTTAGCGGGAGCAACTCCGATACGCAGTATTTT
TRBJ1-1 - TRBV6-1 - CASSEVWGLGTEAFF TGTGCCAGCAGTGAAGTGTGGGGGCTGGGCACTGAAGCTTTCTTT
TRBJ1-2 TRBD1 TRBV19 - CASSMGQGAISF TGTGCCAGTAGTATGGGACAGGGGGCCATTTCCTTC
TRBJ1-1 - TRBV3-1/TRBV3-2 - CASRGTRTMGTEAFF TGTGCCAGCAGGGGGACACGGACGATGGGCACTGAAGCTTTCTTT
TRBJ1-1 TRBD1 TRBV19 - CASSPGTARGEAFF TGTGCCAGTAGTCCCGGGACAGCCCGAGGAGAAGCTTTCTTT
TRBJ2-1 TRBD2 TRBV6-5 - CASSWLADNEQFF TGTGCCAGCAGCTGGCTAGCGGACAATGAGCAGTTCTTC
TRBJ1-6 - TRBV2 once CASTLDRFPPLHF TGTGCCAGCACCCTTGACAGGTTCCCACCCCTCCACTTT
TRBJ1-1 - TRBV10-3 - CAISEANEVTEAFF TGTGCCATCAGTGAAGCTAATGAAGTCACTGAAGCTTTCTTT
TRBJ2-7 TRBD1 TRBV2 - CASSPDRASSYEQYF TGTGCCAGCAGCCCTGACAGGGCCAGCTCCTACGAGCAGTACTTC
TRBJ2-2 - TRBV5-1 - CASSRQVNTGELFF TGCGCCAGCAGCCGCCAGGTGAACACCGGGGAGCTGTTTTTT
TRBJ1-2 TRBD1 TRBV5-4 - CASSSRDRDISGYTF TGTGCCAGCAGCTCCCGGGACAGGGATATAAGTGGCTACACCTTC
TRBJ2-3 - TRBV2 - CASKNRISTDTQYF TGTGCCAGTAAGAACAGGATCAGCACAGATACGCAGTATTTT
TRBJ2-3 TRBD2 TRBV11-3 - CASSLTPSGRLDTQYF TGTGCCAGCAGCTTAACGCCTAGCGGGAGATTAGATACGCAGTATTTT
TRBJ1-1 - TRBV18 - CASSDYRVGEAFF TGTGCCAGCTCCGACTACAGGGTAGGTGAAGCTTTCTTT
TRBJ2-6 - TRBV25-1 - CASSGGRGPRANVLTF TGTGCCAGCAGTGGGGGGCGGGGGCCTCGGGCCAACGTCCTGACTTTC
TRBJ2-5 TRBD1 TRBV2 - CASRLDRGFQETQYF TGTGCCAGCAGGCTGGACAGGGGATTCCAAGAGACCCAGTACTTC
TRBJ1-6 TRBD1 TRBV9 - CASSDRTGNYNSPLHF TGTGCCAGCAGCGACCGGACAGGGAATTATAATTCACCCCTCCACTTT
TRBJ1-6 TRBD1 TRBV5-6 - CASSYGDRGLNNSPLHF TGTGCCAGCAGCTACGGGGACAGAGGCCTTAATAATTCACCCCTCCACTTT
TRBJ2-5 - TRBV7-8 medium-sized CASTPQRGGETQYF TGTGCCAGCACCCCTCAAAGGGGAGGAGAGACCCAGTACTTC
TRBJ1-2 - TRBV7-2 - CASSPAGGGFYGYTF TGTGCCAGCAGCCCGGCGGGGGGTGGATTCTATGGCTACACCTTC
TRBJ2-1 - TRBV4-1 - CASSQVDLISYNEQFF TGCGCCAGCAGCCAAGTAGATCTTATCTCCTACAATGAGCAGTTCTTC
TRBJ2-2 TRBD1 TRBV29-1 - CSGQQGAFAGELFF TGCAGCGGCCAACAGGGGGCGTTTGCCGGGGAGCTGTTTTTT
TRBJ2-5 TRBD2 TRBV5-1 - CASSWTSGQETQYF TGCGCCAGCAGCTGGACTAGCGGCCAAGAGACCCAGTACTTC